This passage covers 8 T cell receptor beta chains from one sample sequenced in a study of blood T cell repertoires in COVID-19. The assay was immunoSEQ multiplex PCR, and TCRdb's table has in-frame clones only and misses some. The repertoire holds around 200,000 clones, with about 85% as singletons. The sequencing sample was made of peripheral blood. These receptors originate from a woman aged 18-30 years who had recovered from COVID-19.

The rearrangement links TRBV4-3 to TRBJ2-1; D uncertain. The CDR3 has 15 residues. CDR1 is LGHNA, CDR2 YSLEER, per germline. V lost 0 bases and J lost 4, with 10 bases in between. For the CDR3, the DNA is TGCGCCAGCAGCCAAGATCTAGACGGTTACAATGAGCAGTTCTTC. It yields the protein CASSQDLDGYNEQFF.

CDR3 sequence: CASSLGLAGAYSTDTQYF. CDR3 nucleotides: TGCGCCAGCAGCTTGGGACTAGCGGGAGCCTATAGCACAGATACGCAGTATTTT. The chain employs TRBV5-1 and TRBJ2-3, with 12 bases fitting TRBD2. Trimming removed 0 bases from V and 0 bases from J; junction bases left unmatched: 5. Germline V gene data show CDR1 as SGHRS and CDR2 as YFSETQ. The CDR3 is 18 residues long.

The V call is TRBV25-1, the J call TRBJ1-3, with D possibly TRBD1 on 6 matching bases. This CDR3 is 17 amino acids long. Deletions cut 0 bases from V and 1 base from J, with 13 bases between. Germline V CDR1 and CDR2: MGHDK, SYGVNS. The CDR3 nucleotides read TGTGCCAGCAGTGAATATAGGGGGAAAGGGTCTGGAAACACCATATATTTT. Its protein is CASSEYRGKGSGNTIYF.

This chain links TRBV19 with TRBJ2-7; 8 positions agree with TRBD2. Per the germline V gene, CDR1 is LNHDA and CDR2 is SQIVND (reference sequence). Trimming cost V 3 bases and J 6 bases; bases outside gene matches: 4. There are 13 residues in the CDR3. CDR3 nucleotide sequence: TGTGCCAGTAGTATCCGGGAGGGCCGCGAGCAGTACTTC. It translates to CASSIREGREQYF.

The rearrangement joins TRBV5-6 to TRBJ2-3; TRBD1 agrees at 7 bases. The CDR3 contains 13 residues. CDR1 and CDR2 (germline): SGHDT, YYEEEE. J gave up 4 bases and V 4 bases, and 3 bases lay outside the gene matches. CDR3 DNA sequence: TGTGCCAGCAGCGACAGGGCCGCAGATACGCAGTATTTT. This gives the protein CASSDRAADTQYF.

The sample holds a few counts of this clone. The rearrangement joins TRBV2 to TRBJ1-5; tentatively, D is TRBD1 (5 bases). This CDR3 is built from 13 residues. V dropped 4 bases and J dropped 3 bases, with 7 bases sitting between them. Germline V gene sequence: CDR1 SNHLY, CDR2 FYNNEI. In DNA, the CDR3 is TGTGCCAGCAGTGGACAGAACAATCAGCCCCAGCATTTT. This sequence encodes CASSGQNNQPQHF.

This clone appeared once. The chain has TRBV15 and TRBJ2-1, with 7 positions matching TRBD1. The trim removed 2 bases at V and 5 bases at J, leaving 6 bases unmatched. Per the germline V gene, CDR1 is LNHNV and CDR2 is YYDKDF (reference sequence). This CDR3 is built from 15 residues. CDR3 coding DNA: TGTGCCACCAGCAGAACACGGGACAGTAACAATGAGCAGTTCTTC. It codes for CATSRTRDSNNEQFF.

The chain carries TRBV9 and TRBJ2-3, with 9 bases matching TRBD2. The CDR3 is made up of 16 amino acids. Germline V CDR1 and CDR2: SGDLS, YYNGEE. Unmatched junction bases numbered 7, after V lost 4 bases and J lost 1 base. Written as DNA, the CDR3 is TGTGCCAGCAGCTCCCACCGACTAGCGGGCACAGATACGCAGTATTTT. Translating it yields CASSSHRLAGTDTQYF. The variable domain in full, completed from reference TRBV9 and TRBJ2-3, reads DSGVTQTPKHLITATGQRVTLRCSPRSGDLSVYWYQQSLDQGLQFLIQYYNGEERAKGNILERFSAQQFPDLHSELNLSSLELGDSALYFCASSSHRLAGTDTQYFGPGTRLTVL.